This T cell receptor beta chain was recovered during a study of shared clonotypes between healthy human individuals. Study-level background: Researchers assigned three CD4 naive, three CD4 memory, two CD8 naive and one CD8 memory plate to each donor.

General observations from the study: What limited the represented genetic and exposure-history diversity was the small number of donors.

With regard to this clone: Its antigen remains unknown.

Data came from immunoSEQ multiplex PCR; TCRdb stores just in-frame clones and leaves some out. The sample includes roughly 1.5 million clones, under 99% of them seen just once. Source material: naive CD4+ T cells sorted from blood. Subset here: CD45RA+ positively selected. This sequence was found in a man aged 25 to 40 in good health.

The DNA of the CDR3 is TGTGCCAGCAGCCAAGCGGGACAGGAAGTGGGAGAGACCCAGTACTTC. Protein sequence: CASSQAGQEVGETQYF. The chain uses TRBV4-2 and TRBJ2-5; 8 bases map to TRBD1. CDR3 length equals 16 residues. Germline V gives CDR1 LGHNA, CDR2 YNFKEQ. Trimming cost V 1 base and J 4 bases; bases outside gene matches: 8.